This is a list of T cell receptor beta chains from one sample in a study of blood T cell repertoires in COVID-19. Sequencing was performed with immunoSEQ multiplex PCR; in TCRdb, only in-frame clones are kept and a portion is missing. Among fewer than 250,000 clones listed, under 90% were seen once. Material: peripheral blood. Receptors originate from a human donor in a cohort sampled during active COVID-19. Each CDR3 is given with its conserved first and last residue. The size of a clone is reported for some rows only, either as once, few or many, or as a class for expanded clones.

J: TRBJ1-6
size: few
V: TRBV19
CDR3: CASKVQGNSPLHF

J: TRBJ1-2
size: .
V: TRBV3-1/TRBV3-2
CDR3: CASTPGPLSYGYTF

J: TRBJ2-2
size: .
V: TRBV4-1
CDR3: CASSPLVASAGELFF

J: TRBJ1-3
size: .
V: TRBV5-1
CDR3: CASSLGGANTIYF

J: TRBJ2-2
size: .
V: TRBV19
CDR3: CASNRDSGSGTGELFF

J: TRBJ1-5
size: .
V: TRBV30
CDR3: CAWNRGSQPQHF

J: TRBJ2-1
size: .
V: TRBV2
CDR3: CASTDRVGTSGIDEQFF

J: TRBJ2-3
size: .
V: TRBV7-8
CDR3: CASEKSSGLSTDTQYF

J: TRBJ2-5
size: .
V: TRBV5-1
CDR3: CASSGTGGRETQYF

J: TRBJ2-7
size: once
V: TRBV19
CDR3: CASSPQGAPFRSSYEQYF

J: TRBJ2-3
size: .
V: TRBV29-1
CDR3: CSYLLAGGSHTQYF

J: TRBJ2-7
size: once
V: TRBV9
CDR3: CASNPTSGSVYEQYF

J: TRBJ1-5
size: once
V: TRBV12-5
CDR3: CASSTGNQPQHF

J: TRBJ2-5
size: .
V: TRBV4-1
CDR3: CASSSSGNQETQYF

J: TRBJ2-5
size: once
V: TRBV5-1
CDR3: CASSLRGFQETQYF

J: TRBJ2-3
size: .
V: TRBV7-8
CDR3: CASSLLRGGGTDTQYF

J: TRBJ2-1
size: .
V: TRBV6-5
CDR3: CASRVAGSYNEQFF

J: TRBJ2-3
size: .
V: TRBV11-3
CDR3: CASSRGTDTQYF

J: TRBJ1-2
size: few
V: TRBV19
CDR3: CASSINHQGGANYGYTF